This TCR beta chain was found in a study of shared clonotypes between healthy human individuals. Study information: Three plates were used per donor for CD4 naive, three for CD4 memory, two for CD8 naive and one for CD8 memory.

The J segment lost 5 bases and the V segment lost 3 bases, leaving 0 bases of the junction unmatched. CDR3 size: 14 residues. Germline V gene data show CDR1 as SGHTA and CDR2 as FQGNSA. Notes on this clone: As yet, its antigen is unknown.

Assay used: immunoSEQ multiplex PCR; TCRdb lists only in-frame clones, some missing. The profile shows 190,000 or so clones, 60% to 75% of them singletons. Whole-study results and caveats: The rarefaction results pointed to incomplete sorted-subset sequencing despite large depth.

Sequenced sample: memory CD4+ T cells sorted from blood. The subset: CD45RA-negative fraction. The chain is built from TRBV7-2 and TRBJ2-3, with TRBD2 matching over 12 bases. The source is a man aged 30 to 45 in good health. The DNA of the CDR3 is TGTGCCAGCAGCTTGGGACTAGCGGGAGATACGCAGTATTTT. This sequence encodes CASSLGLAGDTQYF.